What follows describes a single T cell receptor (beta chain). At one end, the junction sequence differs from germline, possibly due to a read error. This CDR3 has 14 amino acids. Germline lookup yields CDR1 LGHNA and CDR2 YSLEER. In the original analysis: Reference gene primers were amplified, and this amplification served to estimate nucleated cell counts. This table comes from immunoSEQ multiplex PCR, and its TCRdb copy is limited to in-frame clones, with some not included. The DNA was the basis for D and trimming; V, J and clone size are from that table. The sample gives roughly 42,000 clones, about nine tenths of which show up once; around 3.5% is in the top ten. These data come from a study of blood T cell repertoires in COVID-19. The wider study: Sites in the United States, Italy and Spain provided acute and convalescent COVID-19 samples. Nucleic acid was either cDNA or gDNA, and it came from T cells, B-cell-depleted T cells, or PBMCs.

The specimen sequenced was peripheral blood. The sequence was obtained from a human donor in a cohort sampled during active COVID-19. V is TRBV4-3 and J is TRBJ2-4, with TRBD1 matching 8 bases. Written as DNA, the CDR3 is TGCGCCAGCAGCCAGAAGCCGCCGGGACAGGATTGCGGATTC. Its translation: CASSQKPPGQDCGF.